These 14 T cell receptor beta chains share one sample of origin, sequenced in a study of T cells in Graves' hyperthyroidism and ophthalmopathy. Amplified TCR beta CDR3 regions came from RNA transcripts. An initial round of RT-PCR targeting the TCR CDR3 relied on the HTBI primer set. TCRdb analysed the multiplex PCR reads with MiXCR anew, one entry per CDR3 protein. Here the sample spans 450,000 to 700,000 distinct CDR3 sequences, under 60% being singletons. The sample was peripheral blood or thyroid tissue (not recorded which). These receptor sequences come from an adult woman with Graves' disease, either hyperthyroidism or ophthalmopathy (not recorded which).

This clonotype was observed a few times. The J gene is TRBJ2-7, the V gene TRBV3-1, with D uncertain. V was clipped by 1 base and J by 4 bases, with 8 bases between them. There are 13 residues in the CDR3. Germline values: CDR1 LGHDT, CDR2 YNNKEL (reference sequence). The chain's CDR3 is CASSQVLQYEQYF. In DNA form, the CDR3 reads TGTGCCAGCAGCCAAGTTCTACAATACGAGCAGTACTTC.

V and J are TRBV25-1 and TRBJ2-3; tentatively, D is TRBD2 (6 bases). V dropped 1 base and J dropped 6 bases, with 11 bases sitting between them. The CDR3 has 14 residues. CDR1 and CDR2 from the germline V gene are MGHDK and SYGVNS. This chain's CDR3 is CASSELRGSDTQYF. CDR3 nucleotides: TGTGCCAGCAGTGAATTACGGGGGAGCGATACGCAGTATTTT.

This clonotype has only one observation. J is TRBJ1-4 and V is TRBV7-8; D uncertain. Germline V lookup: CDR1 SGHVS, CDR2 FQNEAQ. Trimming pared 7 bases from V and 0 bases from J, leaving 6 bases between. The CDR3 is made up of 13 amino acids. CDR3 protein: CASIEATNEKLFF. CDR3 sequence (DNA): TGTGCCAGCATCGAGGCAACTAATGAAAAACTGTTTTTT.

This clonotype was recorded many times. The chain joins TRBV2 to TRBJ2-1; D not certain. CDR3 length equals 11 residues. CDR1 and CDR2 from the germline V gene are SNHLY and FYNNEI. V gave up 4 bases and J gave up 8 bases, with 6 bases separating them. The CDR3 sequence is CASSVEDEQFF. CDR3 nucleotides: TGTGCCAGCAGTGTCGAAGATGAGCAGTTCTTC.

This clonotype was observed many times. V usage is TRBV3-1 and J usage is TRBJ2-5, with TRBD1 as a possible D gene (5 bases). V gave up 7 bases and J gave up 0 bases, with 9 bases separating them. The germline V gene has CDR1 LGHDT and CDR2 YNNKEL (reference sequence). The CDR3 consists of 13 residues. In DNA form, the CDR3 reads TGTGCCAGCACGACAGAGAACCAAGAGACCCAGTACTTC. Amino acids: CASTTENQETQYF.

This clonotype came up many times. This rearrangement joins TRBV15 to TRBJ2-7, with TRBD1 as a possible D gene (5 bases). The CDR3 totals 13 residues. The V end lost 1 base, the J end lost 3 bases, and 7 bases lay between the germline ends. CDR1 LNHNV and CDR2 YYDKDF come from the germline V gene (reference sequence). The CDR3 DNA sequence: TGTGCCACCAGCAGAGGACAGTTCTACGAGCAGTACTTC. Protein product: CATSRGQFYEQYF.

This clonotype appeared a single time. This sequence joins TRBV7-2 and TRBJ1-3, with D tentatively TRBD1 (5 bases). Per germline, CDR1 SGHTA and CDR2 FQGNSA. This CDR3 contains 15 residues. Trimming cost V 1 base and J 7 bases, with 14 bases left between them. The DNA for the CDR3 is TGTGCCAGCAGCTTAGGTGCAGGGTACACGAACACCATATATTTT. Its protein product is CASSLGAGYTNTIYF.

This clonotype showed up many times. The J gene is TRBJ2-2, the V gene TRBV7-2; the D gene is possibly TRBD1 (6 bases). Trimming pared 2 bases from V and 2 bases from J, leaving 12 bases between. The CDR3 has 16 residues. CDR1 is SGHTA, CDR2 FQGNSA, per germline. The CDR3 loop is CASSLIGQLNTGELFF. CDR3 bases: TGTGCCAGCAGCTTAATTGGACAGTTAAACACCGGGGAGCTGTTTTTT.

Remarks on this clonotype: The junction and the germline gene differ at one end; a read error may be behind it. This rearrangement joins TRBV11-2 to TRBJ1-4; no firm D call. Germline CDR1 SGHAT, CDR2 FQNNGV. This CDR3 region has 15 residues. The CDR3, as DNA: TGCGCCAGCGGCTCGACTGCCGCAACTAATGAAAAACTGTTTTTT. Its protein product is CASGSTAATNEKLFF.

This clonotype came up a few times. The V and J genes are TRBV6-1 and TRBJ2-6, with D possibly matching TRBD1 (6 bases). The germline V gene encodes CDR1 MNHNS and CDR2 SASEGT. Deletions cut 5 bases from V and 2 bases from J, with 13 bases between. CDR3 length equals 16 residues. The CDR3 nucleotides are TGTGCCAGCAGTACAAATACAGGGACTGGGGCCAACGTCCTGACTTTC. This gives the protein CASSTNTGTGANVLTF.

The table lists this clonotype with many counts. The chain couples TRBV7-2 to TRBJ1-2; D not certain. Trimming left V 2 bases short and J 6 bases short, with 10 bases between. Germline lookup yields CDR1 SGHTA and CDR2 FQGNSA. The CDR3 loop spans 13 amino acids. Written as DNA, the CDR3 is TGTGCCAGCAGCTTACCTGTGCTGAATGGCTACACCTTC. Translating it yields CASSLPVLNGYTF.

V and J are TRBV7-2 and TRBJ1-1; the D gene is possibly TRBD1 (6 bases). V was cut by 4 bases and J by 1 base, with 13 bases left in between. The CDR3 covers 15 residues. Looked up from germline, CDR1 is SGHTA and CDR2 is FQGNSA. This CDR3 is CASSSTGTRNTEAFF. The CDR3 bases are TGTGCCAGCAGCTCTACCGGGACACGGAACACTGAAGCTTTCTTT.

At least ten counts were recorded for this clonotype. The V and J genes are TRBV2 and TRBJ2-2, with 8 bases identical to TRBD1. The CDR3 length is 14 residues. V gave up 2 bases and J gave up 4 bases; unmatched junction bases: 0. The germline gives CDR1 SNHLY, CDR2 FYNNEI. CDR3 protein: CASSETGGTGELFF. For the CDR3, the DNA is TGTGCCAGCAGTGAAACAGGGGGCACCGGGGAGCTGTTTTTT.

This chain joins TRBV2 and TRBJ2-3, with D perhaps TRBD1 or TRBD2 (5 bases each). Germline values: CDR1 SNHLY, CDR2 FYNNEI. CDR3 length equals 14 residues. Trimming cost V 10 bases and J 4 bases, with 18 bases left between them. The CDR3 here is CATQETGASDTQYF. DNA of the CDR3: TGTGCCACCCAAGAAACCGGGGCCTCAGATACGCAGTATTTT.